These T cell receptor beta chains were read from a single sample in a study of regulatory T cells in long-lasting Graves disease. TCRdb re-called the multiplex PCR reads through MiXCR, storing one row per CDR3 protein. The sample has 390,000 or so distinct CDR3 sequences; roughly 25% are singletons. The sample consisted of peripheral blood mononuclear cells (PBMCs), taken when the disease was refractory, from a patient treated with antithyroid drugs. The receptors were sampled from a middle-aged woman with Graves disease. CDR3s leave out the opening cysteine and the closing phenylalanine or tryptophan. The order of the fields is V gene, CDR3 protein.

V gene: TRBV28
CDR3 protein: ASSFRGSRTGELF

V gene: TRBV7-3
CDR3 protein: ASSSGLAGEQETQY

V gene: TRBV6-1
CDR3 protein: ASRLGGNIQY

V gene: TRBV5-1
CDR3 protein: ASSHDRVDTGELF

V gene: TRBV29-1
CDR3 protein: SAAGWHTDTQY

V gene: TRBV6-1
CDR3 protein: ASGRREGDTGELF

V gene: TRBV12-3/TRBV12-4
CDR3 protein: ASRYRDRVYGYT

V gene: TRBV7-8
CDR3 protein: ASSLRSEKLF

V gene: TRBV25-1
CDR3 protein: ASSDYYNTGELF

V gene: TRBV11-2
CDR3 protein: ASSLYGGLAKNIQY

V gene: TRBV5-1
CDR3 protein: ASSLTTGINQPQH